This TCR beta chain came from a study of shared clonotypes between healthy human individuals (dated by TCRdb to 2018 to 2020). Study-level background: The cohort comprised a couple of women and three men aged 18 to 49 years. For each donor, three plates each were used for CD4 naive and CD4 memory, two plates were used for CD8 naive, and one plate was used for CD8 memory. Blood TCR repertoires of four to six healthy adults were deeply sequenced to estimate repertoire size and the extent of clonotype sharing between individuals. To increase sequencing depth and limit assay-specific biases, TCR repertoire library preparation and sequencing were carried out by different laboratories using diverse techniques. Between about 0.8 and 8.9 billion PBMCs per donor were obtained by leukapheresis. Broader findings and caveats from the paper: Compared with non-shared clonotypes, the clonotypes found in all four sorted-subset donors had higher generation probabilities. Pairwise subsampling led to the expectation that sequencing depth would affect the degree of clonotype sharing among donors. Naive subsets generally had larger estimated clonotype richness than memory subsets. The genetic and exposure-history diversity represented was limited by the small number of donors. Sampling was restricted to blood, and TCR repertoires in tissues likely differ from the TCR repertoires found in blood. Incomplete sequencing was indicated by rarefaction of sorted-subset datasets, despite the large sequencing depth. Across a few donors, about 5% of naive CD4, roughly 3.8% of naive CD8, approximately 2.5% of memory CD4, and under 0.45% of memory CD8 clonotypes were shared.

Using the deep immunoSEQ assay, TCR CDR3 regions were amplified from genomic DNA by multiplex PCR. Extracted genomic DNA from each cell subset was distributed evenly across all wells of several immunoSEQ 96-well plates, and each plate was treated as a replicate. For sorted subsets, each replicate PCR was loaded with approximately 0.2 ug genomic DNA, equivalent to 30,000 or so T cell genomes. Purified libraries were measured with a Qubit 3.0 fluorometer, size-checked on a Bioanalyzer 2100, and measured again with the KAPA Library Quantification kit. Every immunoSEQ 96-well plate was sequenced on a dedicated single-read 150-cycle Illumina NextSeq 550 flow cell. The study's processing was this. Because the immunoSEQ output held only junctional sequences and lacked quality scores, the filtering could not match the filtering applied to full-length reads. Sequences were annotated with PyIR, a Python wrapper for IgBLAST v1.9, and V/J genes and CDR3 were assigned using IMGT germline references. Reads were filtered out if the reads had weak V/J assignments (E-value above 1e-6), no CDR3, stop codons, out-of-frame junctions, or ambiguous translated residues. V3J clonotypes were defined by identical inferred V gene, J gene, and CDR3 amino acid sequence. To compute the percentage overlap between repertoires, the number of shared unique clonotypes was divided by the size of the smaller repertoire. Richness of each repertoire was evaluated using RTK rarefaction, the Chao1 estimator, and Recon v2.1 estimates of unobserved clonotypes. Generation probabilities were computed with OLGA for all TCRbeta clonotypes obtained by the gDNA method from a few donors. Drawn from immuneACCESS, this table holds only the in-frame rearrangements with V and J called that TCRdb kept. Clones are partly lost; checked studies trace under half to an unresolved V gene and leave the rest unexplained. The D gene and trimming were derived from the DNA, and the V and J assignments and clone size from that table. The sample data list roughly 2.4 million clones, and 95% of these were observed just once. The ten top clones hold over 0.1% of the sample.

Donors were healthy HIV-negative adults with no recently reported acute infections or vaccinations. Only Caucasian adults living in Nashville, Tennessee, USA were represented among the donors. CD4+ T cells were enriched by magnetic negative selection; naive cells were then positively selected on CD45RA, and the negative fraction formed the memory subset. Blood was collected by leukapheresis, and PBMCs were isolated by Ficoll-Histopaque density gradient centrifugation and then cryopreserved in liquid nitrogen vapor phase. Analytical flow cytometry was used to check the purity and quantity of each magnetically sorted T cell population. Each sorted fraction had its genomic DNA isolated and then quantified by UV absorbance on a Nanodrop 2000c. This clone has a single count. Its binding antigen is unknown. No much larger clone is present one base from it, and per-base qualities are unavailable. The sequenced sample consisted of naive CD4+ T cells sorted from blood. Interpreted using the paper, the cell subset or site label stands for: CD45RA+ positively selected. The TCR comes from a man aged 18 to 35 in good health.

The DNA sequence follows: TGTGCCAGCAGCTACGGACGGTACAATGAGCAGTTCTTC. It translates to CASSYGRYNEQFF. The chain joins TRBV7-2 to TRBJ2-1, with no D gene named confidently. The trim is 4 bases for V and 4 bases for J, with a gap of 8 bases between the germline ends. The CDR3 has 13 amino acids, counting the end cysteine and phenylalanine. Left in the record is the CDR3 DNA by itself, 39 bases read in frame from the first base. CDR1 and CDR2 (SGHTA, FQGNSA) derive from the germline V gene.